What follows are 24 T cell receptor beta chains derived from one specimen sequenced in a study of beta chain features in type 1 diabetes. These TCRs' antigens remain unknown. All of the isolated RNA was reverse transcribed, so expressed TCRB transcripts were sequenced. TCRdb keeps only in-frame clones here, not all; method: immunoSEQ multiplex PCR. The sample records around 110,000 clones, approximately 16% being singletons. Study-level results: In all four CD4+ subsets, TCRB CDR3 length was significantly, moderately reduced in type 1 diabetes.

Material: central memory CD4+ T cells from blood. These TCRs come from a man aged 30-40 years with type 1 diabetes.

This clone was counted at least ten times. The V gene is TRBV7-6, the J gene TRBJ2-7; D might be TRBD1 or TRBD2, each matching 5 bases. CDR1 is SGHVS and CDR2 is FNYEAQ in the germline V gene. The CDR3 totals 14 residues. Trimming shortened V by 2 bases and J by 3 bases, and 11 bases separated the two germline ends. CDR3 region: CASSLSGTNYEQYF. The CDR3 bases are TGTGCCAGCAGCTTATCGGGGACGAACTACGAGCAGTACTTC.

This sequence joins TRBV11-3 and TRBJ1-1; 7 bases are shared with TRBD1. Germline V gene lookup returns CDR1 SGHNT and CDR2 YENEEA. CDR3 length: 13 residues. Germline trimming cut 5 bases from V and 3 bases from J; bases unmatched to any gene: 3. CDR3 coding DNA: TGTGCCAGCAGCCAGGGACAGTACACTGAAGCTTTCTTT. Protein product: CASSQGQYTEAFF. Full variable domain (remainder filled in from reference TRBV11-3 and TRBJ1-1): EAGVVQSPRYKIIEKKQPVAFWCNPISGHNTLYWYLQNLGQGPELLIRYENEEAVDDSQLPKDRFSAERLKGVDSTLKIQPAELGDSAVYLCASSQGQYTEAFFGQGTRLTVV.

The chain carries TRBV7-2 and TRBJ2-7; TRBD1 might be the D (6 bases). The CDR3 has 15 residues. Germline CDR1 is SGHTA and CDR2 is FQGNSA. Trimming took off 4 bases at V and 2 bases at J, with 15 bases between the two ends. This CDR3 reads CASSYQTGITYEQYF. The CDR3 DNA follows: TGTGCCAGCAGCTATCAGACAGGAATCACCTACGAGCAGTACTTC.

In its sample, this clone was seen once. This sequence joins TRBV30 and TRBJ2-7; TRBD1 aligns across 7 bases. The germline V gene encodes CDR1 GTSNPN and CDR2 SVGIG (reference sequence). The CDR3 has 12 residues. The ends lost 3 bases at V and 5 bases at J; junction bases unmatched: 4. DNA for the CDR3: TGTGCCTGGAGCCTCGGGACAGACGAGCAGTACTTC. Its translation is CAWSLGTDEQYF.

The chain has TRBV7-9 and TRBJ1-6; 10 nucleotides line up with TRBD1. Germline CDR1 and CDR2: SEHNR and FQNEAQ (reference sequence). V dropped 4 bases and J dropped 10; count of bases not matched to a gene: 13. The CDR3 has 17 residues. The CDR3 sequence: CASSSAGTGAYSSPLHF. CDR3 sequence (DNA): TGTGCCAGCAGCTCGGCCGGGACAGGGGCATATAGCTCACCCCTCCACTTT.

This clone showed up just a few times. The chain carries TRBV29-1 and TRBJ1-1, with 7 bases fitting TRBD1. The CDR3 has 14 amino acids. The V segment lost 5 bases and the J segment 0 bases; nucleotides outside the gene matches: 6. Looked up from germline, CDR1 is SQVTM and CDR2 is ANQGSEA. Here the CDR3 DNA reads TGCAGCGTTCTAGGGACAGCTTTGAACACTGAAGCTTTCTTT. This codes for CSVLGTALNTEAFF.

This clone was counted a few times. This chain uses TRBV12-5 with TRBJ2-5, with 7 bases lining up with TRBD1. The CDR3 loop spans 14 amino acids. Germline CDR1 and CDR2: LGHNT and FRNRAP. V lost 6 bases to trimming and J lost 2 bases; unmatched junction nucleotides: 6. For the CDR3, the DNA is TGTGCTAGTGGCCGACAGGGCCAACAAGAGACCCAGTACTTC. This encodes CASGRQGQQETQYF.

The chain carries TRBV28 and TRBJ2-1; D is perhaps TRBD2 (6 bases). V lost 1 base and J lost 4, with 14 bases in between. The CDR3 contains 16 residues. The germline V gene encodes CDR1 MDHEN and CDR2 SYDVKM. The CDR3 DNA is TGTGCCAGCAGTTTATACCCGGAGGGGCAATACAATGAGCAGTTCTTC. Translation: CASSLYPEGQYNEQFF. The entire variable domain, with the rest obtained from reference TRBV28 and TRBJ2-1, is as follows: DVKVTQSSRYLVKRTGEKVFLECVQDMDHENMFWYRQDPGLGLRLIYFSYDVKMKEKGDIPEGYSVSREKKERFSLILESASTNQTSMYLCASSLYPEGQYNEQFFGPGTRLTVL.

This clone was seen a few times. The rearrangement uses TRBV14 and TRBJ2-7; TRBD1 matches at 7 bases. The CDR3 covers 14 residues. Germline V lookup: CDR1 SGHDN, CDR2 FVKESK. Trimming at V came to 5 bases and at J to 1 base, leaving 5 bases not matched to a gene. This CDR3 is CASSFLTGSYEQYF. The CDR3 DNA reads as TGTGCCAGCAGCTTTCTGACAGGGTCCTACGAGCAGTACTTC.

The chain is built from TRBV30 and TRBJ2-7; possible D gene TRBD2, 5 bases. The CDR3 length is 11 residues. The germline V gene encodes CDR1 GTSNPN and CDR2 SVGIG (reference sequence). With 3 bases removed from V and 3 bases from J, the gap between germline ends came to 6 bases. The CDR3 protein is CAWSRDYEQYF. CDR3 coding DNA: TGTGCCTGGAGCCGGGACTACGAGCAGTACTTC.

The chain has TRBV2 and TRBJ2-7; 11 bases fit TRBD1. Germline V gene lookup returns CDR1 SNHLY and CDR2 FYNNEI. The V segment lost 7 bases and the J segment 4 bases; nucleotides outside the gene matches: 6. This CDR3 has 14 amino acids. DNA for the CDR3: TGTGCCAGCACTGTTAGGGACAGGGGGTACGAGCAGTACTTC. It encodes CASTVRDRGYEQYF.

The rearrangement links TRBV28 to TRBJ2-7; 8 positions agree with TRBD1. The germline V gene encodes CDR1 MDHEN and CDR2 SYDVKM. The CDR3 has 13 residues. The V and J ends lost 8 bases and 6 bases, in that order; junction bases with no gene match: 9. CDR3 sequence reads: CASGDLDRVEQYF. The CDR3 DNA follows: TGTGCCAGCGGAGACTTGGACAGGGTCGAGCAGTACTTC.

This clone has a handful of counts. CDR3 sequence (DNA): TGCGCCAGCAGCCAAATGCAGACTAGCGGGGGGCGGTACCAAGAGACCCAGTACTTC. This translates into CASSQMQTSGGRYQETQYF. J is TRBJ2-5 and V is TRBV4-1, with TRBD2 identical over 13 bases. The CDR3 sequence is 19 residues long. CDR1 MGHRA and CDR2 YSYEKL come from the germline V gene. V was pared by 2 bases and J by 0 bases, with 9 bases of the junction left unmatched.

This rearrangement joins TRBV18 to TRBJ2-7; 9 positions agree with TRBD1. Germline V CDR1 and CDR2: KGHSH, LQKENI. Trimming took 2 bases from V and 0 from J; bases not matched to a gene: 8. CDR3 length: 17 amino acids. CDR3 residues: CASSPDRQGGSSYEQYF. The DNA for the CDR3 is TGTGCCAGCTCACCAGACAGACAGGGGGGTAGCTCCTACGAGCAGTACTTC.

This rearrangement joins TRBV7-9 to TRBJ2-5; D uncertain. V lost 2 bases, J lost 1 base, and 8 bases lay in between. There are 14 residues in the CDR3. From germline, CDR1 is SEHNR and CDR2 FQNEAQ (reference sequence). CDR3: CASSLTGSQETQYF. CDR3 bases: TGTGCCAGCAGCTTAACTGGCAGCCAAGAGACCCAGTACTTC.

This clone has more than one count but fewer than ten. The chain uses TRBV9 and TRBJ2-4, with D possibly matching TRBD1 (6 bases). The germline gives CDR1 SGDLS, CDR2 YYNGEE. The CDR3 runs to 14 residues. V was cut by 6 bases and J by 3 bases, with 13 bases left in between. CDR3: CASKRGLDKNIQYF. The DNA of the CDR3 is TGTGCCAGCAAAAGGGGGTTAGACAAAAACATTCAGTACTTC.

This clone occurred many times. The sample holds other DNA sequences that translate to the same CDR3. The chain employs TRBV18 and TRBJ2-3; 10 bases line up with TRBD2. The CDR3 totals 15 residues. With V trimmed by 3 bases and J by 3 bases, 3 bases remained unmatched. Germline lookup yields CDR1 KGHSH and CDR2 LQKENI. CDR3 in DNA: TGTGCCAGCTCACCTGGACTAGCGGTAACAGATACGCAGTATTTT. Amino acid sequence: CASSPGLAVTDTQYF.

The gene calls are TRBV5-1 and TRBJ1-5, with D possibly TRBD1 on 5 matching bases. Germline V gives CDR1 SGHRS, CDR2 YFSETQ. With 4 bases removed from V and 4 bases from J, the gap between germline ends came to 9 bases. The CDR3 spans 13 residues. CDR3 bases: TGCGCCAGCAGCCAAGACAGTAATCAGCCCCAGCATTTT. It translates to CASSQDSNQPQHF.

The J gene is TRBJ1-2, the V gene TRBV13, with a possible D match to TRBD1 (5 bases). V lost 5 bases to trimming and J lost 3 bases, with 19 bases between them. This CDR3 has 16 amino acids. The germline gives CDR1 PRHDT, CDR2 FYEKMQ (reference sequence). Written as DNA, the CDR3 is TGTGCCAGCAGCCGCCGGGACGGGGTGATTGACTATGGCTACACCTTC. This gives the protein CASSRRDGVIDYGYTF.

This clone was recorded a few times. The chain recombines TRBV29-1 with TRBJ1-5, with 7 bases lining up with TRBD1. This CDR3 comprises 13 residues. Germline V gives CDR1 SQVTM, CDR2 ANQGSEA. J lost 5 bases, V lost 7 bases, and 8 bases had no gene match. The CDR3 loop is CSALGQGDQPQHF. For the CDR3, the DNA is TGCAGCGCATTAGGGCAGGGGGATCAGCCCCAGCATTTT.

This clone was observed a handful of times. The chain recombines TRBV30 with TRBJ2-5; a weak D match, TRBD1 (5 bases). The last part of the DNA fits TRBJ2-7 better; the J call may be wrong. This CDR3 has 15 residues. Looked up from germline, CDR1 is GTSNPN and CDR2 is SVGIG (reference sequence). The CDR3 loop reads CAWSTKPDRTYEQYF. CDR3 sequence (DNA): TGTGCCTGGAGTACCAAACCCGACAGAACCTACGAGCAGTACTTC.

The rearrangement links TRBV11-1 to TRBJ2-5; TRBD1 matches 8 bases. Germline V gene data show CDR1 as SGHAT and CDR2 as FQDESV (reference sequence). The V and J ends lost 2 bases and 1 base, in that order; junction bases with no gene match: 9. CDR3 length: 17 residues. CDR3 bases: TGTGCCAGCAGCTTATCGACAGGGGCGCTATTCCAAGAGACCCAGTACTTC. Protein product: CASSLSTGALFQETQYF.

CDR3 region: CASSFQRGLASPLHF. The CDR3 DNA sequence: TGTGCCAGCAGCTTCCAACGCGGGTTGGCTTCACCCCTCCACTTT. The chain is built from TRBV2 and TRBJ1-6; D gene unclear. The CDR3 is 15 amino acids. V was pared by 6 bases and J by 9 bases, with 18 bases between. The germline CDR1 and CDR2 sequences are SNHLY and FYNNEI.

The chain is built from TRBV28 and TRBJ1-5; no clear D gene. Germline V gives CDR1 MDHEN, CDR2 SYDVKM. The CDR3 extends over 13 amino acids. Trimming took off 3 bases at V and 7 bases at J, with 10 bases between the two ends. CDR3 protein: CASSLGLDQPQHF. The CDR3 DNA reads as TGTGCCAGCAGTTTGGGTTTGGACCAGCCCCAGCATTTT. Filled out from reference TRBV28 and TRBJ1-5, the complete variable domain reads DVKVTQSSRYLVKRTGEKVFLECVQDMDHENMFWYRQDPGLGLRLIYFSYDVKMKEKGDIPEGYSVSREKKERFSLILESASTNQTSMYLCASSLGLDQPQHFGDGTRLSIL.